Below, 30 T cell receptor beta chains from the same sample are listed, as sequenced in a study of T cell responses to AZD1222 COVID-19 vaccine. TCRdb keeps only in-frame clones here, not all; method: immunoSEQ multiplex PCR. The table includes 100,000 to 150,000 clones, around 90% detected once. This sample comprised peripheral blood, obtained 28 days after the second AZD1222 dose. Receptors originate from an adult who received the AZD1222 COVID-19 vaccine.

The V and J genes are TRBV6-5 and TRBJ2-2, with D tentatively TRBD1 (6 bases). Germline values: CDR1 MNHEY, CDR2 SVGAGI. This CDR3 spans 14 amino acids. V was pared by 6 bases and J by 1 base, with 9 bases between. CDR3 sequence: CASRTGQNTGELFF. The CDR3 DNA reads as TGTGCCAGCAGGACGGGACAGAACACCGGGGAGCTGTTTTTT.

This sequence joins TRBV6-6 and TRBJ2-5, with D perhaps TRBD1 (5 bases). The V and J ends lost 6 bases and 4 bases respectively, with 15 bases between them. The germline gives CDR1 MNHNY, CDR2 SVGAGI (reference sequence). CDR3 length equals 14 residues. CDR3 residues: CASSQGIRGETQYF. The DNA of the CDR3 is TGTGCCAGCAGCCAGGGAATTAGAGGAGAGACCCAGTACTTC.

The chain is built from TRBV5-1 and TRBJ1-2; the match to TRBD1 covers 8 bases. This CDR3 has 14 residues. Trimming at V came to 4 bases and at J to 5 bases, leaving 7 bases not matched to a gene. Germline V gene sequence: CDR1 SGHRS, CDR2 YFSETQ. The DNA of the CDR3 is TGCGCCAGCAGCGCCGCCGACAGGGGTTATGGCTACACCTTC. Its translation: CASSAADRGYGYTF. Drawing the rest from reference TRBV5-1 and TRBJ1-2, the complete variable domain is KAGVTQTPRYLIKTRGQQVTLSCSPISGHRSVSWYQQTPGQGLQFLFEYFSETQRNKGNFPGRFSGRQFSNSRSEMNVSTLELGDSALYLCASSAADRGYGYTFGSGTRLTVV.

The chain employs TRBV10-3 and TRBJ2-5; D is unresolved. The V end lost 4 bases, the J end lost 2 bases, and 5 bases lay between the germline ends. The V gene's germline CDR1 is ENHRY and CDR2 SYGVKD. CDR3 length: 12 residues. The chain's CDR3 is CAISVDQETQYF. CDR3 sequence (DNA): TGTGCCATCAGTGTGGATCAAGAGACCCAGTACTTC.

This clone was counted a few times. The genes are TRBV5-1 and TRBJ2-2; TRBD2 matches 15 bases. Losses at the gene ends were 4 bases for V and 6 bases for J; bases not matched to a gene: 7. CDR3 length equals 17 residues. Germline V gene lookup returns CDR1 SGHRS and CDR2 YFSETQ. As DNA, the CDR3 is TGCGCCAGCAGCCTAGGTGGACTAGCGGGAGGGGCCGGGGAGCTGTTTTTT. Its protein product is CASSLGGLAGGAGELFF.

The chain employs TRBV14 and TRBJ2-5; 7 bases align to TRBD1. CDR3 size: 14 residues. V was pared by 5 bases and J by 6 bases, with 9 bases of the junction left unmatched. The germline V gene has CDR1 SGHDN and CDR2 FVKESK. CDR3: CASSDGTAAKTQYF. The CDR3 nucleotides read TGTGCCAGCAGCGATGGGACAGCAGCTAAGACCCAGTACTTC.

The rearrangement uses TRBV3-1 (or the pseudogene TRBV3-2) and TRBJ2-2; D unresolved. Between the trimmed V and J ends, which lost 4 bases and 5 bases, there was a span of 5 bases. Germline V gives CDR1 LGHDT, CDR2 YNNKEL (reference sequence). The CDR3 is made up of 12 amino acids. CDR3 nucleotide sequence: TGTGCCAGCAGCCTTAGTACCGGGGAGCTGTTTTTT. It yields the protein CASSLSTGELFF.

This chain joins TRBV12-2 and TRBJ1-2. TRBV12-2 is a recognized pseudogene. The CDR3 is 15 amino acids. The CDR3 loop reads CASRLTKGGWIGYTF. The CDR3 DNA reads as TGTGCAAGTCGCCTAACCAAGGGGGGTTGGATCGGCTACACCTTC.

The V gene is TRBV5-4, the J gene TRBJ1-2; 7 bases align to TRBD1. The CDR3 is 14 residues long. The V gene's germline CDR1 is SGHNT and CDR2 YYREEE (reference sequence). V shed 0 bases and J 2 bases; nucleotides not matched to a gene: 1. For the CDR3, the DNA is TGTGCCAGCAGCTTGGCAGGGGGAAACTATGGCTACACCTTC. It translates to CASSLAGGNYGYTF.

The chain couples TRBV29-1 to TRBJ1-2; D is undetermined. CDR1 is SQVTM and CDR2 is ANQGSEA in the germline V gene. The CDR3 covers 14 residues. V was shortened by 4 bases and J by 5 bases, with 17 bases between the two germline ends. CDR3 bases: TGCAGCGTTGGACCCCACTCCCGCGATTATGGCTACACCTTC. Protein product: CSVGPHSRDYGYTF.

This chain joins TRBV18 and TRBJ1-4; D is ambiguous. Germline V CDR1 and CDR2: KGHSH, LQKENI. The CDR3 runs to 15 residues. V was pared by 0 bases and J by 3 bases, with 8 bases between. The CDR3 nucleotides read TGTGCCAGCTCACCACCCGGGATGGCTAATGAAAAACTGTTTTTT. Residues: CASSPPGMANEKLFF.

CDR3 protein: CASSLRGQGEAFF. In DNA, the CDR3 is TGTGCCAGCAGCCTAAGGGGCCAGGGTGAAGCTTTCTTT. The rearrangement uses TRBV7-3 and TRBJ1-1, with D possibly being TRBD1 (5 bases). CDR3 size: 13 residues. Per the germline V gene, CDR1 is SGHTA and CDR2 is FQGTGA. V lost 5 bases, J lost 7 bases, and 14 bases lay in between.

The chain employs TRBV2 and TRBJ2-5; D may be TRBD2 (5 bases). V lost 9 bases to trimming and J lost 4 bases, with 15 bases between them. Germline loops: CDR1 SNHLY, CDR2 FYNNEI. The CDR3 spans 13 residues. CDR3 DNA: TGTGCCAGAGGAACCGGGAAACGAGAGACCCAGTACTTC. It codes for CARGTGKRETQYF.

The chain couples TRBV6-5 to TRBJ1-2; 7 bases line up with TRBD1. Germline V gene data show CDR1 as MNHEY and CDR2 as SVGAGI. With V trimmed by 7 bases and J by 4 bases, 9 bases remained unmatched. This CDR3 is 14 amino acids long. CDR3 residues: CASIEQGFLYGYTF. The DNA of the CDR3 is TGTGCCAGCATCGAACAGGGGTTCCTCTATGGCTACACCTTC.

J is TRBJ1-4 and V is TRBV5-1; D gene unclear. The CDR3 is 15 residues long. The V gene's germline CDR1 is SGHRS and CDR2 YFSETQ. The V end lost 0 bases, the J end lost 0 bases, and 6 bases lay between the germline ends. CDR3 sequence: CASSLAGATNEKLFF. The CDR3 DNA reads TGCGCCAGCAGCTTGGCCGGGGCAACTAATGAAAAACTGTTTTTT.

The CDR3 region is CASSHPRRDEKLFF. The CDR3 DNA reads TGTGCCAGCAGCCACCCGAGGCGCGATGAAAAACTGTTTTTT. The chain uses TRBV28 and TRBJ1-4, with D unresolved. Germline loops: CDR1 MDHEN, CDR2 SYDVKM. The ends were cut back, 6 bases at V and 6 bases at J, with 14 bases in the middle. The CDR3 length is 14 residues.

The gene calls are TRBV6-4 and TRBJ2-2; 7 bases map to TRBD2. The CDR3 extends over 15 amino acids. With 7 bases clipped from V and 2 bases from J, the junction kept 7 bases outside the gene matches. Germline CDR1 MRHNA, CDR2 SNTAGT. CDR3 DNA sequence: TGTGCCAGCACCGAGAGCGGGACCAACACCGGGGAGCTGTTTTTT. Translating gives CASTESGTNTGELFF.

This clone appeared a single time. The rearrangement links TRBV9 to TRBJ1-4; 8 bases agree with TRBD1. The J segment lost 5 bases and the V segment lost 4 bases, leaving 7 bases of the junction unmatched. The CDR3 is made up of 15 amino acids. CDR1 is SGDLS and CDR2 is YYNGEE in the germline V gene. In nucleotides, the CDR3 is TGTGCCAGCAGCTTACAGGGGGGGAGGAATGAAAAACTGTTTTTT. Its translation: CASSLQGGRNEKLFF.

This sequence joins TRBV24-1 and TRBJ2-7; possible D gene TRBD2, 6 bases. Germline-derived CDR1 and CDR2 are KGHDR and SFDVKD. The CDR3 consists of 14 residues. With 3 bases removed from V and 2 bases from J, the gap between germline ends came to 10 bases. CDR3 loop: CATSDTTSPYEQYF. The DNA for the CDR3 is TGTGCCACCAGTGATACGACTAGTCCCTACGAGCAGTACTTC.

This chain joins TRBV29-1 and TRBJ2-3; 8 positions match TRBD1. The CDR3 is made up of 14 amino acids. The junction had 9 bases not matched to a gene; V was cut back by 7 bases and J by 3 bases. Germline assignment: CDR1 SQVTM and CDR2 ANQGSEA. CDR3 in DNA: TGCAGCGCGCGTACAGGGGGTGTTACAGATACGCAGTATTTT. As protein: CSARTGGVTDTQYF.

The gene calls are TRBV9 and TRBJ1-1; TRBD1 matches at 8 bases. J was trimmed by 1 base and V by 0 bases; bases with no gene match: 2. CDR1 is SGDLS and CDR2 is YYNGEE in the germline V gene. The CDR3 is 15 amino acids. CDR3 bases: TGTGCCAGCAGCGTAGGGGGACAGGAGAACACTGAAGCTTTCTTT. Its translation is CASSVGGQENTEAFF.

The CDR3 protein is CASSYEADYGYTF. The CDR3 bases are TGTGCCAGCAGTTACGAGGCGGACTATGGCTACACCTTC. The chain carries TRBV6-5 and TRBJ1-2; D not resolved. The CDR3 length is 13 residues. V was shortened by 2 bases and J by 3 bases, with 7 bases between the two germline ends. Germline CDR1 MNHEY, CDR2 SVGAGI.

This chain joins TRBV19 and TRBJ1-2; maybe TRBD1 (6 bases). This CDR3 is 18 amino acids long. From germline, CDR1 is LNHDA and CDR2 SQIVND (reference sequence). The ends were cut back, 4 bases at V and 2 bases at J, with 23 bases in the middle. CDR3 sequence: CASSRSADSDMGNYGYTF. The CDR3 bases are TGTGCCAGTAGTAGGAGCGCGGACAGCGATATGGGCAACTATGGCTACACCTTC.

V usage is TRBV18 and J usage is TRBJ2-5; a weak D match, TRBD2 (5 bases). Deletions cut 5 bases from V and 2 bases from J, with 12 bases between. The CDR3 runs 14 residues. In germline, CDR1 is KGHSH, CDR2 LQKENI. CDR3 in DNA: TGTGCCAGCTCAGTTAACAGCGGACAAGAGACCCAGTACTTC. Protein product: CASSVNSGQETQYF.

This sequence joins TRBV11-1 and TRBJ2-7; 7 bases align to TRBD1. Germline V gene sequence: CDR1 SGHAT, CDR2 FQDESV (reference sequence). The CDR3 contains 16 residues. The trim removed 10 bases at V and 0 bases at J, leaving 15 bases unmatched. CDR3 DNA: TGTGCCACACGACGAACGACAGGGCCTCGCTCCTACGAGCAGTACTTC. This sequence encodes CATRRTTGPRSYEQYF.

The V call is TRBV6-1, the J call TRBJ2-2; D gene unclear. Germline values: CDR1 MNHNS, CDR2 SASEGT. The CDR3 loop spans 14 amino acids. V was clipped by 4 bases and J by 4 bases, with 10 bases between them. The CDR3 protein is CASSGRVGTGELFF. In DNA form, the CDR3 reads TGTGCCAGCAGTGGACGGGTAGGCACCGGGGAGCTGTTTTTT.

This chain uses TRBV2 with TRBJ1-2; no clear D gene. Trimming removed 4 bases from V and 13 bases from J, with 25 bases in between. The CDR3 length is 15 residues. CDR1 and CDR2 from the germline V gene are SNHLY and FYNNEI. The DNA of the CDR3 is TGTGCCAGCAGTGTAGAACCTGTAAGTTACTCCGGGTGCACCTTC. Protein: CASSVEPVSYSGCTF.

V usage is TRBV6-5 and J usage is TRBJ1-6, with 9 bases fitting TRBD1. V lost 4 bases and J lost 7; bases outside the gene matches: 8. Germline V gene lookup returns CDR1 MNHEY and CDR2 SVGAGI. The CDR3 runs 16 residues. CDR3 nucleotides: TGTGCCAGCAGTTTCTCTCGGACAGGGGTCAATTCACCCCTCCACTTT. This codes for CASSFSRTGVNSPLHF.

Here the CDR3 reads CAWSVRGFKRGFSSSYNEQFF. CDR3 DNA sequence: TGTGCCTGGAGTGTAAGAGGTTTTAAGCGGGGGTTTAGCAGCTCCTACAATGAGCAGTTCTTC. The chain has TRBV30 and TRBJ2-1, with TRBD2 matching over 8 bases. In germline, CDR1 is GTSNPN, CDR2 SVGIG (reference sequence). The V gene end was trimmed by 0 bases and the J gene end by 0 bases; junction bases not matched to a gene: 19. This CDR3 has 21 residues.

The CDR3 DNA sequence: TGTGCCAGCAGCCGGTTGGGACAGGGAGAGACTTACGGGTATGGCTACACCTTC. It specifies CASSRLGQGETYGYGYTF. This sequence joins TRBV14 and TRBJ1-2; 9 nucleotides agree with TRBD1. This CDR3 spans 18 amino acids. With V trimmed by 4 bases and J by 5 bases, 17 bases remained unmatched. Germline values: CDR1 SGHDN, CDR2 FVKESK.